A selection of T cell receptor beta chains follows, all from one sample in a study of shared clonotypes between healthy human individuals. The table came from immunoSEQ multiplex PCR; TCRdb's copy has only in-frame clones and leaves some out. The table lists almost 750,000 clones, around 77% of them singletons, with under 2% in the top ten. Material for sequencing was memory CD4+ T cells sorted from blood. The source is a woman in her 30s in good health. CDR3s include the opening cysteine and the closing phenylalanine or tryptophan. Each record gives: CDR3 length, D gene, clone size, V gene, J gene, CDR3 DNA, CDR3 protein. D genes are given only for firm matches. Rows give clone size only sometimes, using once, few, many, or a class for an expanded clone.

cdr3_length: 14
d_call: TRBD2
clone_size: -
v_call: TRBV10-3
j_call: TRBJ2-4
cdr3_nt: TGTGCCATCAGTCCCCTAGCGGGCAAAAACATTCAGTACTTC
cdr3_aa: CAISPLAGKNIQYF

cdr3_length: 16
d_call: -
clone_size: -
v_call: TRBV7-2
j_call: TRBJ2-3
cdr3_nt: TGTGCCAGCAGCCTAGAGGGGACCACGGGCGTCGATACGCAGTATTTT
cdr3_aa: CASSLEGTTGVDTQYF

cdr3_length: 16
d_call: TRBD2
clone_size: once
v_call: TRBV7-8
j_call: TRBJ2-3
cdr3_nt: TGTGCCAGCAGCTTCCAGCGGGAAGGTTCTGCAGATACGCAGTATTTT
cdr3_aa: CASSFQREGSADTQYF

cdr3_length: 15
d_call: -
clone_size: -
v_call: TRBV18
j_call: TRBJ2-7
cdr3_nt: TGTGCCAGCTCACCAGGAGGGCAGGCCTCCTACGAGCAGTACTTC
cdr3_aa: CASSPGGQASYEQYF

cdr3_length: 14
d_call: -
clone_size: -
v_call: TRBV19
j_call: TRBJ2-2
cdr3_nt: TGTGCCAGTAGTGCGCGGTCGAACACCGGGGAGCTGTTTTTT
cdr3_aa: CASSARSNTGELFF

cdr3_length: 14
d_call: -
clone_size: few
v_call: TRBV28
j_call: TRBJ1-1
cdr3_nt: TGTGCCAGCAAAGTTATTCAAGGGAACACTGAAGCTTTCTTT
cdr3_aa: CASKVIQGNTEAFF

cdr3_length: 15
d_call: -
clone_size: once
v_call: TRBV19
j_call: TRBJ1-5
cdr3_nt: TGTGCCAGTAGTATAGAGAGGGCAGACAATCAGCCCCAGCATTTT
cdr3_aa: CASSIERADNQPQHF

cdr3_length: 16
d_call: TRBD2
clone_size: once
v_call: TRBV5-1
j_call: TRBJ2-3
cdr3_nt: TGCGCCAGCAATCCGGGACTAGCGGGAGGTACAGATACGCAGTATTTT
cdr3_aa: CASNPGLAGGTDTQYF

cdr3_length: 15
d_call: TRBD1
clone_size: -
v_call: TRBV10-1
j_call: TRBJ2-7
cdr3_nt: TGCGCCAGCAGTGAGTCGAGGACAGGGACCTACGAGCAGTACTTC
cdr3_aa: CASSESRTGTYEQYF

cdr3_length: 14
d_call: -
clone_size: -
v_call: TRBV5-1
j_call: TRBJ2-1
cdr3_nt: TGCGCCAGTGGCCAGGGGGGCTCCTACAATGAGCAGTTCTTC
cdr3_aa: CASGQGGSYNEQFF

cdr3_length: 15
d_call: -
clone_size: -
v_call: TRBV14
j_call: TRBJ2-2
cdr3_nt: TGTGCCAGCAGCCAAGTTGGTAGAGACACCGGGGAGCTGTTTTTT
cdr3_aa: CASSQVGRDTGELFF

cdr3_length: 15
d_call: -
clone_size: few
v_call: TRBV28
j_call: TRBJ1-5
cdr3_nt: TGTGCCAGCAGCTCAGCCCCAAGGGGGGCTCAGCCCCAGCATTTT
cdr3_aa: CASSSAPRGAQPQHF

cdr3_length: 13
d_call: -
clone_size: -
v_call: TRBV11-1
j_call: TRBJ2-1
cdr3_nt: TGTGCCAGCAGCTTAGACTTGCACAATGAGCAGTTCTTC
cdr3_aa: CASSLDLHNEQFF

cdr3_length: 13
d_call: -
clone_size: few
v_call: TRBV10-3
j_call: TRBJ2-3
cdr3_nt: TGTGCCATCGCTGGGAGAGGCACAGATACGCAGTATTTT
cdr3_aa: CAIAGRGTDTQYF

cdr3_length: 16
d_call: TRBD2
clone_size: -
v_call: TRBV7-9
j_call: TRBJ2-3
cdr3_nt: TGTGCCAGCAGCCGGCGGGGGGGAACGGGCACAGATACGCAGTATTTT
cdr3_aa: CASSRRGGTGTDTQYF

cdr3_length: 13
d_call: -
clone_size: -
v_call: TRBV6-5
j_call: TRBJ1-5
cdr3_nt: TGTGCCAGCAGTTACGATGGTAATCAGCCCCAGCATTTT
cdr3_aa: CASSYDGNQPQHF

cdr3_length: 14
d_call: -
clone_size: -
v_call: TRBV7-9
j_call: TRBJ1-4
cdr3_nt: TGTGCCAGCAGCCCGGACACAGGGCATGAAAAACTGTTTTTT
cdr3_aa: CASSPDTGHEKLFF

cdr3_length: 14
d_call: TRBD1
clone_size: -
v_call: TRBV6-4
j_call: TRBJ1-4
cdr3_nt: TGTGCCAGCAGCCAGGAAGACAGGGGATCACCACTGTTTTTT
cdr3_aa: CASSQEDRGSPLFF

cdr3_length: 16
d_call: -
clone_size: -
v_call: TRBV11-2
j_call: TRBJ2-2
cdr3_nt: TGTGCCAGCAGGGCCTATGGGGGTAGAGGCACCGGGGAGCTGTTTTTT
cdr3_aa: CASRAYGGRGTGELFF

cdr3_length: 14
d_call: TRBD1
clone_size: -
v_call: TRBV5-1
j_call: TRBJ1-1
cdr3_nt: TGCGCCAGCAGCTTAAACAGGGGTGCCACTGAAGCTTTCTTT
cdr3_aa: CASSLNRGATEAFF

cdr3_length: 13
d_call: -
clone_size: -
v_call: TRBV19
j_call: TRBJ1-4
cdr3_nt: TGTGCCAGTAGATCGGAGTCTAATGAAAAACTGTTTTTT
cdr3_aa: CASRSESNEKLFF

cdr3_length: 15
d_call: TRBD1
clone_size: -
v_call: TRBV28
j_call: TRBJ2-2
cdr3_nt: TGTGCCAGCAGTACAGGGGATCATACAGCCGGGGAGCTGTTTTTT
cdr3_aa: CASSTGDHTAGELFF

cdr3_length: 14
d_call: TRBD1
clone_size: -
v_call: TRBV4-1
j_call: TRBJ2-5
cdr3_nt: TGCGCCAGCAGCTCACAGGGGGCAGGCGAGACCCAGTACTTC
cdr3_aa: CASSSQGAGETQYF

cdr3_length: 11
d_call: -
clone_size: -
v_call: TRBV18
j_call: TRBJ2-1
cdr3_nt: TGTGCCAGCTCACCATCCAATGAGCAGTTCTTC
cdr3_aa: CASSPSNEQFF

cdr3_length: 15
d_call: TRBD2
clone_size: -
v_call: TRBV6-5
j_call: TRBJ2-7
cdr3_nt: TGTGCCAGCAGCTACCGACTAGCGGCGCCCTACGAGCAGTACTTC
cdr3_aa: CASSYRLAAPYEQYF

cdr3_length: 14
d_call: TRBD1
clone_size: few
v_call: TRBV5-1
j_call: TRBJ2-7
cdr3_nt: TGCGCCAGCAGCCCCGGGACAGGTACCCTCGAGCAGTACTTC
cdr3_aa: CASSPGTGTLEQYF

cdr3_length: 15
d_call: TRBD2
clone_size: -
v_call: TRBV18
j_call: TRBJ2-7
cdr3_nt: TGTGCCAGCTCACCACCTAGCGGGAGTAAATACGAGCAGTACTTC
cdr3_aa: CASSPPSGSKYEQYF

cdr3_length: 16
d_call: -
clone_size: -
v_call: TRBV28
j_call: TRBJ1-1
cdr3_nt: TGTGCCAGCAGTTTAATAGGCCCGGGACCCAACACTGAAGCTTTCTTT
cdr3_aa: CASSLIGPGPNTEAFF

cdr3_length: 15
d_call: TRBD1
clone_size: few
v_call: TRBV15
j_call: TRBJ2-7
cdr3_nt: TGTGCCACCAGCAGAGGGGAGACAGGGTCCTACGAGCAGTACTTC
cdr3_aa: CATSRGETGSYEQYF

cdr3_length: 13
d_call: -
clone_size: once
v_call: TRBV28
j_call: TRBJ1-2
cdr3_nt: TGTGCCAGTCTCACAGGGATTAACTATGGCTACACCTTC
cdr3_aa: CASLTGINYGYTF

cdr3_length: 16
d_call: -
clone_size: -
v_call: TRBV28
j_call: TRBJ2-3
cdr3_nt: TGTGCCAGCAGTTTCCCTCCCTGGGTGCAAAGGGATACGCAGTATTTT
cdr3_aa: CASSFPPWVQRDTQYF

cdr3_length: 15
d_call: -
clone_size: -
v_call: TRBV6-5
j_call: TRBJ2-6
cdr3_nt: TGTGCCAGCAGTTACCGGGGCTCTGGGGCCAACGTCCTGACTTTC
cdr3_aa: CASSYRGSGANVLTF

cdr3_length: 15
d_call: TRBD1
clone_size: few
v_call: TRBV7-2
j_call: TRBJ1-1
cdr3_nt: TGTGCCAGCAGCATCGACAGGGCTGGGAACACTGAAGCTTTCTTT
cdr3_aa: CASSIDRAGNTEAFF

cdr3_length: 14
d_call: TRBD2
clone_size: -
v_call: TRBV9
j_call: TRBJ2-7
cdr3_nt: TGTGCCAGCAGCCCTGCCGGGAGGGTCTACGAGCAGTACTTC
cdr3_aa: CASSPAGRVYEQYF

cdr3_length: 14
d_call: -
clone_size: -
v_call: TRBV2
j_call: TRBJ2-6
cdr3_nt: TGTGCCAGCAGTGGGGTTGCTGGGGCCAACGTCCTGACTTTC
cdr3_aa: CASSGVAGANVLTF

cdr3_length: 14
d_call: TRBD1
clone_size: -
v_call: TRBV30
j_call: TRBJ1-5
cdr3_nt: TGTGCCTGGAGCCCGGGACAGGGGTATCAGCCCCAGCATTTT
cdr3_aa: CAWSPGQGYQPQHF

cdr3_length: 14
d_call: -
clone_size: -
v_call: TRBV7-9
j_call: TRBJ1-1
cdr3_nt: TGTGCCAGCAGCTTAGAAGGGGTGGGCACTGAAGCTTTCTTT
cdr3_aa: CASSLEGVGTEAFF

cdr3_length: 15
d_call: TRBD1
clone_size: many
v_call: TRBV5-1
j_call: TRBJ2-5
cdr3_nt: TGCGCCAGCAGCTTGGCACAGACAGGGTACGAGACCCAGTACTTC
cdr3_aa: CASSLAQTGYETQYF

cdr3_length: 15
d_call: -
clone_size: -
v_call: TRBV4-1
j_call: TRBJ2-7
cdr3_nt: TGCGCCAGCAGCCAAGATATCAGCGGTTCCTACGAGCAGTACTTC
cdr3_aa: CASSQDISGSYEQYF

cdr3_length: 14
d_call: TRBD1
clone_size: once
v_call: TRBV27
j_call: TRBJ1-5
cdr3_nt: TGTGCCAGCAGATCACAGGGGGCAAGTCAGCCCCAGCATTTT
cdr3_aa: CASRSQGASQPQHF

cdr3_length: 13
d_call: -
clone_size: few
v_call: TRBV5-1
j_call: TRBJ2-2
cdr3_nt: TGCGCCAGCAGCTTACTTTTTGGCGGGGAGCTGTTTTTT
cdr3_aa: CASSLLFGGELFF

cdr3_length: 14
d_call: -
clone_size: -
v_call: TRBV29-1
j_call: TRBJ2-1
cdr3_nt: TGCAGCGTTCGGGGGACCAGCTCCTACAATGAGCAGTTCTTC
cdr3_aa: CSVRGTSSYNEQFF

cdr3_length: 13
d_call: -
clone_size: -
v_call: TRBV11-2
j_call: TRBJ1-5
cdr3_nt: TGTGCCAGCAGCTTAGGCCGCAATCAGCCCCAGCATTTT
cdr3_aa: CASSLGRNQPQHF

cdr3_length: 17
d_call: -
clone_size: -
v_call: TRBV27
j_call: TRBJ2-7
cdr3_nt: TGTGCCAGCAGTTTAGCAGGTTTAAGTCAGGACTCCTACGAGCAGTACTTC
cdr3_aa: CASSLAGLSQDSYEQYF

cdr3_length: 16
d_call: -
clone_size: -
v_call: TRBV18
j_call: TRBJ2-3
cdr3_nt: TGTGCCAGCTCACCACCCGAGAGGGGGGGTACAGATACGCAGTATTTT
cdr3_aa: CASSPPERGGTDTQYF

cdr3_length: 16
d_call: TRBD2
clone_size: few
v_call: TRBV5-1
j_call: TRBJ2-7
cdr3_nt: TGCGCCAGCAGCTTGGGTGAGGCGGGAGGGCGGTACGAGCAGTACTTC
cdr3_aa: CASSLGEAGGRYEQYF

cdr3_length: 14
d_call: -
clone_size: -
v_call: TRBV30
j_call: TRBJ2-4
cdr3_nt: TGTGCCTGGAGTGTATCTTCAGGGAATGACATTCAGTACTTC
cdr3_aa: CAWSVSSGNDIQYF

cdr3_length: 14
d_call: TRBD2
clone_size: -
v_call: TRBV5-4
j_call: TRBJ2-1
cdr3_nt: TGTGCCAGCAGCTTGACTAGCGGGAGTGATGAGCAGTTCTTC
cdr3_aa: CASSLTSGSDEQFF